This T cell receptor (beta chain) originates from a study of blood T cell repertoires in COVID-19. Across the study: The United States, Italy and Spain were the sources of the acute and convalescent COVID-19 samples.

Categorization into cohorts depended on clinical history that participants reported. The CDR3 runs 16 residues. With V trimmed by 5 bases and J by 4 bases, 14 bases remained unmatched. The germline V gene encodes CDR1 SGHNT and CDR2 YYREEE (reference sequence). Original methodology: From reference gene primer amplification, estimates of nucleated cell counts were derived. Only in-frame clones appear in the TCRdb table, and some are missing; sequencing was by immunoSEQ multiplex PCR. V and J calls and clone size are given by that table; D and trimming were obtained from the DNA. The sample has 200,000 or so clones, around 82% seen once.

The sample was PBMCs or T cells enriched from blood (not recorded which). The gene calls are TRBV5-4 and TRBJ2-5; 7 bases map to TRBD1. The receptor's source is a woman between 35 and 50 years old with acute COVID-19. CDR3 protein: CASRLDLAPGGETQYF. CDR3 sequence (DNA): TGTGCCAGCAGATTAGACCTAGCCCCAGGGGGAGAGACCCAGTACTTC.